This is a list of T cell receptor beta chains from one sample in a study of blood T cell repertoires in COVID-19. TCRdb keeps only in-frame clones here, not all; method: immunoSEQ multiplex PCR. Here the sample spans 150,000 to 200,000 clones, about 91% being singletons. Specimen: PBMCs or T cells enriched from blood (not recorded which). These receptors came from a woman between 18 and 30 years old who had recovered from COVID-19. CDR3s include the opening cysteine and the closing phenylalanine or tryptophan. The D gene is left open where the match is weak. Clone sizes are given selectively: once, few, many, or a class where the clone is expanded.

TRBJ1-1 | . | TRBV11-2 | . | TGTGCCAGCACACGGCGGGGTGACCCCCGAACTGAAGCTTTCTTT | CASTRRGDPRTEAFF
TRBJ2-5 | . | TRBV20-1 | . | TGCGTCATAACAGGCTCAGAGACCCAGTACTTC | CVITGSETQYF
TRBJ2-7 | . | TRBV28 | TRBD2 | TGTGCCAGCGGGGGACTAGCGGGAGAGTCCTACGAGCAGTACTTC | CASGGLAGESYEQYF
TRBJ1-4 | . | TRBV4-1 | . | TGCGCCAGCAGCCAAGGACAGGTTAATGAAAAACTGTTTTTT | CASSQGQVNEKLFF
TRBJ1-2 | . | TRBV19 | . | TGTGCCAGTAGTGACCCCGGGACACCCTATGGCTACACCTTC | CASSDPGTPYGYTF
TRBJ1-5 | once | TRBV12-3/TRBV12-4 | . | TGTGCCAGCAGAGGGGGTCCCAATCAGCCCCAGCATTTT | CASRGGPNQPQHF
TRBJ2-7 | few | TRBV4-3 | . | TGCGCCAGCAGCCAGGGGGCGCCGGCCTCCTACGAGCAGTACTTC | CASSQGAPASYEQYF
TRBJ2-7 | once | TRBV19 | TRBD2 | TGTGCCAGTAGTGCCCGACTAGCGTGGGAGCAGTACTTC | CASSARLAWEQYF
TRBJ2-5 | . | TRBV2 | TRBD1 | TGTGCCAGCAGTGAGGGGACAGGGAGGAAGACCCAGTACTTC | CASSEGTGRKTQYF
TRBJ1-2 | . | TRBV25-1 | . | TGTGCCAGCAGTTCCGGGACAACTTATGGCTACACCTTC | CASSSGTTYGYTF
TRBJ2-3 | once | TRBV19 | TRBD2 | TGTGCCAGTAGTGCCCCCCGGGAGGGCACAGATACGCAGTATTTT | CASSAPREGTDTQYF
TRBJ2-1 | . | TRBV7-8 | TRBD2 | TGTGCCAGCAGCCGCCTCAGCGGGAGAGTCACCTACAATGAGCAGTTCTTC | CASSRLSGRVTYNEQFF
TRBJ2-7 | . | TRBV11-2 | TRBD1 | TGTGCCAGCAGCTTAGAAGCGACAGGGCTCTACGAGCAGTACTTC | CASSLEATGLYEQYF
TRBJ2-7 | . | TRBV10-3 | . | TGTGCCATCAGTGAAACAGCCTACGAGCAGTACTTC | CAISETAYEQYF
TRBJ1-2 | . | TRBV5-1 | . | TGCGCCAGCAGCCCAAATCAGGGTGGCTACACCTTC | CASSPNQGGYTF
TRBJ2-3 | once | TRBV4-2 | . | TGTGCCAGCAGGACTGCCAGTACGCAGTATTTT | CASRTASTQYF
TRBJ1-5 | . | TRBV21-1 | . | TGTGCCAGCAGCAAAGCGCGGGTGAGGCAGCCCCAGCATTTT | CASSKARVRQPQHF
TRBJ2-2 | . | TRBV7-9 | . | TGTGCCAGCAGCTTAGCGCCCGGGGAAGCGAACACCGGGGAGCTGTTTTTT | CASSLAPGEANTGELFF
TRBJ2-7 | . | TRBV5-8 | TRBD1 | TGTGCCAGCACCCCGGACAGGGATTACGAGCAGTACTTC | CASTPDRDYEQYF
TRBJ2-7 | . | TRBV6-2/TRBV6-3 | TRBD2 | TGTGCCAGCAGTTATAATGGCGGGAGGGCCTACGAGCAGTACTTC | CASSYNGGRAYEQYF
TRBJ2-7 | . | TRBV6-5 | TRBD1 | TGTGCCAGCAGTCGACCTCACAGGGGAAGCGAGCAGTACTTC | CASSRPHRGSEQYF
TRBJ2-7 | . | TRBV5-4 | . | TGTGCCAGCAGCCCACGGGAGAGCTACGAGCAGTACTTC | CASSPRESYEQYF
TRBJ2-7 | few | TRBV6-1 | . | TGTGCCAGCAGTGAAGGAGGCAGGGCCTACGAGCAGTACTTC | CASSEGGRAYEQYF
TRBJ2-7 | . | TRBV28 | TRBD1 | TGTGCCAGCCACACGCCGGGACAGGTGTCCTACGAGCAGTACTTC | CASHTPGQVSYEQYF
TRBJ1-4 | . | TRBV27 | . | TGTGCCAGCAGTTTGATAGGACAGCAGAATGAAAAACTGTTTTTT | CASSLIGQQNEKLFF
TRBJ1-1 | . | TRBV9 | . | TGTGCCAGCAGCGTAATCTTTGGCCCAGCAGGTGAAGCTTTCTTT | CASSVIFGPAGEAFF
TRBJ2-3 | . | TRBV11-1 | TRBD1 | TGTGCCAGCAGCCGCTGGACAGGGGAGGCAGATACGCAGTATTTT | CASSRWTGEADTQYF
TRBJ2-5 | . | TRBV5-6 | . | TGTGCCAGCAGCGGGGCGGGGCGGCGGGAGACCCAGTACTTC | CASSGAGRRETQYF
TRBJ1-1 | . | TRBV30 | TRBD1 | TGTGCCTGGAGTGTTAACAGGGGTGAAGCTTTCTTT | CAWSVNRGEAFF
TRBJ1-2 | . | TRBV6-2/TRBV6-3 | . | TGTGCCAGCAGTTACGGGGCCAACTATGGCTACACCTTC | CASSYGANYGYTF
TRBJ2-2 | . | TRBV27 | . | TGTGCCAGCAGTTTATTGGCAGGCGTGACCGGGGAGCTGTTTTTT | CASSLLAGVTGELFF
TRBJ1-1 | . | TRBV30 | TRBD1 | TGTGCCTGGAGTCAATCCATCTACAGGGGCAGGAACACTGAAGCTTTCTTT | CAWSQSIYRGRNTEAFF
TRBJ1-1 | . | TRBV2 | . | TGTGCCAGCAGCGCCCGGTCCTTGGAGGCTTTCTTT | CASSARSLEAFF
TRBJ1-2 | . | TRBV6-5 | TRBD1 | TGTGCCAGCACCCCAGGGACAGGGCCCTATGGCTACACCTTC | CASTPGTGPYGYTF
TRBJ2-1 | few | TRBV19 | TRBD1 | TGTGCCAGTAGTAGGGGTTCGGGACAGGGGGGCAATGAGCAGTTCTTC | CASSRGSGQGGNEQFF
TRBJ2-7 | few | TRBV7-9 | . | TGTGCCAGCAGCTCAAGGGTTGGGGGCTTTTTCGAGCAGTACTTC | CASSSRVGGFFEQYF
TRBJ2-2 | . | TRBV2 | . | TGTGCCAGCGACTCGGTGGAGGGCAAGAACACCGGGGAGCTGTTTTTT | CASDSVEGKNTGELFF
TRBJ1-4 | . | TRBV6-1 | . | TGTGCCAGCAGTGAAATTTTCGGATTTTACAGAAATGAAAAACTGTTTTTT | CASSEIFGFYRNEKLFF
TRBJ1-5 | . | TRBV11-3 | TRBD1 | TGTGCCAGCAGCGCCAGGGGGAATCAGCCCCAGCATTTT | CASSARGNQPQHF
TRBJ1-4 | . | TRBV7-9 | . | TGTGCCAGCAGCTTAAGAGGGATAGGGGAAAAACTGTTTTTT | CASSLRGIGEKLFF
TRBJ2-7 | . | TRBV27 | TRBD2 | TGTGCCAGCAGTTTATCGAATAAGGGACTAGCGGGAGTATTATCCGAGCAGTACTTC | CASSLSNKGLAGVLSEQYF